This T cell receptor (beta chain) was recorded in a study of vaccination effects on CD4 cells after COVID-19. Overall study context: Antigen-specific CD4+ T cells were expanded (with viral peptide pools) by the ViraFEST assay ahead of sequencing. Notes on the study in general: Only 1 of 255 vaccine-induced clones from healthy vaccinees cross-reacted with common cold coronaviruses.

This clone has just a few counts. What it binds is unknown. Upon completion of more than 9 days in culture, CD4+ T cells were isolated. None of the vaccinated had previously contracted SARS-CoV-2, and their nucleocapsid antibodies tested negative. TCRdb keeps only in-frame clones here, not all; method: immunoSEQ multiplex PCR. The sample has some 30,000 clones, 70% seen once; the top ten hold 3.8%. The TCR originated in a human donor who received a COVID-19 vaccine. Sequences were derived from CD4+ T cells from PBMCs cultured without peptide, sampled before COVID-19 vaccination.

CDR3 in DNA: TGCAGCGTTCCAAAAACCGGGACAGGGGTTTGGAATGAGCAGTTCTTC. Translating gives CSVPKTGTGVWNEQFF. V is TRBV29-1 and J is TRBJ2-1; 10 nucleotides match TRBD1. This CDR3 is 16 amino acids long. The J segment lost 7 bases and the V segment lost 5 bases, leaving 14 bases of the junction unmatched. Germline CDR1 SQVTM, CDR2 ANQGSEA.